The rows below give T cell receptor beta chains drawn from one sample of a study of T cell repertoires in cytomegalovirus infection. MiXCR was run by TCRdb on the reads, yielding one entry per CDR3 protein. The repertoire holds about 310,000 distinct CDR3 sequences, with roughly 25% as singletons. These TCRs' antigens remain unknown. The specimen comprised cultured PBMCs, sampled from culture after CMV antigen stimulation. The receptors here all came from a human donor in good health (CMV status not recorded). Some clones in this sample may be carry-over from other donors' samples. Both conserved end residues are part of each CDR3. The D gene is left open where the match is weak. Clone sizes are given selectively: once, few, many, or a class where the clone is expanded.

CDR3 | DNA | J | D | size | V
CASRRTSGIAEQFF | TGTGCCAGCAGAAGGACTAGCGGTATCGCTGAGCAGTTCTTC | TRBJ2-1 | TRBD2 | NA | TRBV6-5
CASSLARTGDNEQFF | TGTGCCAGCAGCTTAGCCCGGACAGGGGACAATGAGCAGTTCTTC | TRBJ2-1 | TRBD1 | NA | TRBV7-9
CASSPGVYDYEQYF | TGTGCCAGCTCACCGGGGGTCTACGACTACGAGCAGTACTTC | TRBJ2-7 | NA | NA | TRBV18
CASSIGSGSNQPQHF | TGTGCCAGTAGTATTGGGTCAGGGAGCAATCAGCCCCAGCATTTT | TRBJ1-5 | NA | NA | TRBV19
CASSFRGRNSPLHF | TGTGCCAGCAGCTTCAGGGGTCGAAACTCACCCCTCCACTTT | TRBJ1-6 | NA | few | TRBV7-2
CASSLVGQGSYGYTF | TGTGCCAGCAGCTTAGTCGGACAGGGCAGCTATGGCTACACCTTC | TRBJ1-2 | TRBD1 | NA | TRBV7-2
CASSTRSGSDTQYF | TGTGCCAGCAGCACCAGGAGCGGGTCAGATACGCAGTATTTT | TRBJ2-3 | NA | few | TRBV7-2
CASSATGGYEQYF | TGTGCCAGCAGCGCCACAGGGGGCTACGAGCAGTACTTC | TRBJ2-7 | TRBD1 | many | TRBV7-3
CASSLELSGRIPYEQYF | TGTGCCAGCAGCTTAGAACTTAGCGGGAGGATCCCCTACGAGCAGTACTTC | TRBJ2-7 | TRBD2 | many | TRBV7-2
CSAGIGVGNTIYF | TGCAGTGCCGGAATCGGAGTTGGAAACACCATATATTTT | TRBJ1-3 | NA | many | TRBV20-1
CASSSLAGAPSMDEQFF | TGTGCCAGCAGCTCACTGGCCGGGGCCCCGAGTATGGATGAGCAGTTCTTC | TRBJ2-1 | NA | NA | TRBV7-1
CASSLLEGARPEAFF | TGTGCCAGCAGCCTCCTAGAAGGGGCTCGCCCTGAAGCTTTCTTT | TRBJ1-1 | NA | many | TRBV7-2
CASALMGGSNVETQYF | TGTGCCAGTGCTCTCATGGGCGGGAGTAATGTTGAGACCCAGTACTTC | TRBJ2-5 | TRBD2 | NA | TRBV19
CASSPIRANTEAFF | TGTGCCAGCAGCCCAATCCGGGCGAACACTGAAGCTTTCTTT | TRBJ1-1 | NA | few | TRBV6-2/TRBV6-3
CASSLGLGWTEAFF | TGTGCCAGCAGCTTGGGGCTGGGGTGGACTGAAGCTTTCTTT | TRBJ1-1 | NA | many | TRBV7-2
CASSPGTGASYNEQFF | TGTGCCAGCAGTCCAGGGACAGGGGCGTCCTACAATGAGCAGTTCTTC | TRBJ2-1 | TRBD1 | NA | TRBV12-3/TRBV12-4
CSVEDRSGQGSLLYGYTF | TGCAGCGTTGAAGATCGTTCTGGACAGGGGTCGCTCCTCTATGGCTACACCTTC | TRBJ1-2 | TRBD1 | few | TRBV29-1
CASSPAGGTEAFF | TGTGCCAGCTCACCCGCCGGGGGAACTGAAGCTTTCTTT | TRBJ1-1 | NA | NA | TRBV18
CASSYSRAQGADTQYF | TGTGCCAGCAGTTACTCAAGGGCGCAGGGAGCAGATACGCAGTATTTT | TRBJ2-3 | NA | NA | TRBV6-6
CASSSGTSGYEQYF | TGTGCCAGCTCTTCCGGGACTAGCGGGTACGAGCAGTACTTC | TRBJ2-7 | TRBD2 | many | TRBV28
CASSINGYTDTQYF | TGTGCCAGCAGTATAAACGGGTACACAGATACGCAGTATTTT | TRBJ2-3 | NA | few | TRBV7-3
CASMRQHNEYVFF | TGTGCCAGCATGAGGCAGCACAATGAGTACGTTTTCTTT | TRBJ1-1 | NA | NA | TRBV28
CASSLSNAGGPREQYF | TGTGCCAGCAGTTTAAGTAATGCGGGAGGGCCGCGCGAGCAGTACTTC | TRBJ2-7 | TRBD2 | NA | TRBV28
CASSPGTGGRSPLHF | TGTGCCAGCAGCCCGGGGACAGGGGGCAGATCACCCCTCCACTTT | TRBJ1-6 | TRBD1 | NA | TRBV7-1
CSAITNYGYTF | TGCAGTGCTATTACTAACTATGGCTACACCTTC | TRBJ1-2 | NA | NA | TRBV20-1
CASTPNGGGSNQPQHF | TGTGCCAGTACCCCAAACGGGGGAGGTAGCAATCAGCCCCAGCATTTT | TRBJ1-5 | NA | NA | TRBV19
CASSLDPQAGRGTQYF | TGTGCCAGCAGCTTAGACCCTCAAGCGGGCCGGGGGACCCAGTACTTC | TRBJ2-5 | NA | NA | TRBV7-9
CASSLGVIAEQFF | TGTGCCAGCAGCTTAGGGGTGATAGCCGAGCAGTTCTTC | TRBJ2-1 | NA | many | TRBV7-6
CASSLVAGTSGMGDEQFF | TGTGCCAGCAGCTTAGTCGCCGGGACTAGCGGGATGGGCGATGAGCAGTTCTTC | TRBJ2-1 | TRBD2 | NA | TRBV7-2
CASSRDTNTEAFF | TGTGCCAGCAGCCGGGACACCAACACTGAAGCTTTCTTT | TRBJ1-1 | NA | many | TRBV11-3
CATRTGVATNEKLFF | TGTGCCACTAGGACAGGGGTGGCAACTAATGAAAAACTGTTTTTT | TRBJ1-4 | TRBD1 | NA | TRBV19
CASANAGSMNTEAFF | TGTGCCAGTGCGAATGCAGGGAGCATGAACACTGAAGCTTTCTTT | TRBJ1-1 | NA | few | TRBV12-3/TRBV12-4
CASKDRRSEQYF | TGTGCCAGTAAGGACAGGCGAAGCGAGCAGTACTTC | TRBJ2-7 | TRBD1 | NA | TRBV19
CASSQGPPDFGGYTF | TGCGCCAGCAGCCAAGGACCACCGGACTTCGGGGGCTACACCTTC | TRBJ1-2 | NA | NA | TRBV4-1
CASSQGTGPPQETQYF | TGCGCCAGCAGCCAGGGCACGGGACCTCCTCAAGAGACCCAGTACTTC | TRBJ2-5 | NA | few | TRBV4-3
CATSRAFLGLQETQYF | TGTGCCACCAGCAGAGCGTTCTTGGGACTGCAAGAGACCCAGTACTTC | TRBJ2-5 | NA | NA | TRBV15
CASSRGSGQGGHEQYF | TGTGCCAGCAGCCGAGGATCGGGACAGGGGGGACACGAGCAGTACTTC | TRBJ2-7 | TRBD1 | NA | TRBV7-9
CASSLEVRPKNIQYF | TGTGCCAGCAGCTTAGAGGTCCGGCCCAAAAACATTCAGTACTTC | TRBJ2-4 | NA | few | TRBV7-2
CASSGRGRRSETQYF | TGTGCCAGCAGTGGAAGGGGAAGACGGTCGGAGACCCAGTACTTC | TRBJ2-5 | NA | NA | TRBV2
CASSAQGPGEKLFF | TGTGCCAGCAGCGCACAGGGGCCAGGGGAAAAACTGTTTTTT | TRBJ1-4 | TRBD1 | NA | TRBV11-3
CASSSAPQGFGNQPQHF | TGTGCCAGCAGCTCCGCGCCACAGGGTTTCGGGAATCAGCCCCAGCATTTT | TRBJ1-5 | NA | NA | TRBV7-2
CASSRTQGLSAGELFF | TGTGCCAGCAGCCGAACTCAGGGACTCAGCGCCGGGGAGCTGTTTTTT | TRBJ2-2 | NA | few | TRBV9
CASSLSIQETAASTDTQYF | TGTGCCAGCAGTTTATCGATCCAGGAGACAGCGGCTAGCACAGATACGCAGTATTTT | TRBJ2-3 | NA | many | TRBV27
CATRRGTGGSPLHF | TGTGCCACCAGACGGGGGACAGGGGGGTCACCCCTCCACTTT | TRBJ1-6 | TRBD1 | NA | TRBV27
CASSIVVGGRDTQYF | TGTGCCAGCAGCATCGTGGTGGGCGGGAGAGATACGCAGTATTTT | TRBJ2-3 | TRBD2 | many | TRBV7-2
CASSPARLAGEETQYF | TGTGCCAGCAGTCCTGCTAGGCTAGCGGGAGAAGAGACCCAGTACTTC | TRBJ2-5 | TRBD2 | NA | TRBV27
CASSFVSQGAGGYTF | TGTGCCAGCAGTTTCGTGTCGCAGGGGGCTGGTGGCTACACCTTC | TRBJ1-2 | TRBD1 | NA | TRBV27
CASSLRVPEAYF | TGTGCCAGCAGTTTAAGGGTGCCTGAGGCCTATTTT | TRBJ2-3 | NA | NA | TRBV12-3/TRBV12-4
CAIREGRNSNQPQHF | TGTGCCATCAGGGAGGGACGGAATAGCAATCAGCCCCAGCATTTT | TRBJ1-5 | NA | NA | TRBV10-3
CASSPPGSSGKYEQFF | TGTGCCAGCTCACCCCCCGGTTCTAGCGGAAAGTATGAGCAGTTCTTC | TRBJ2-1 | TRBD2 | NA | TRBV18
CASGLVVGLAGATRGNEQFF | TGTGCTAGTGGTTTGGTGGTTGGACTAGCGGGAGCTACCAGGGGGAATGAGCAGTTCTTC | TRBJ2-1 | TRBD2 | NA | TRBV12-5
CSVLGRTGGANEAFF | TGCAGCGTCCTGGGGCGGACAGGGGGCGCGAATGAAGCTTTCTTT | TRBJ1-1 | TRBD1 | many | TRBV29-1
CSVGGSYTEAFF | TGCAGCGTGGGGGGCTCATACACTGAAGCTTTCTTT | TRBJ1-1 | NA | NA | TRBV29-1